The 27 T cell receptor beta chains below come from one sample, sequenced in a study of T cells in Graves' hyperthyroidism and ophthalmopathy. Amplified TCR beta CDR3 regions derived from RNA transcripts. In the first-round RT-PCR of the TCR CDR3, the HTBI primer set was used. TCRdb re-derived calls from the multiplex PCR reads in MiXCR, one entry per CDR3 protein. This table has about 600,000 distinct CDR3 sequences, 13% to 15% appearing once. The sample comprised blood. All receptors come from a woman aged 18-29 years with Graves' ophthalmopathy.

The genes are TRBV7-9 and TRBJ1-5; no definite D call. V dropped 6 bases and J dropped 2 bases, with 17 bases sitting between them. Germline CDR1 and CDR2: SEHNR and FQNEAQ (reference sequence). The CDR3 consists of 16 residues. CDR3 residues: CASSYSPGGGNQPQHF. CDR3 bases: TGTGCCAGCAGTTATAGCCCCGGAGGCGGCAATCAGCCCCAGCATTTT.

The chain is built from TRBV6-9 and TRBJ1-1; D is undetermined. V was pared by 3 bases and J by 0 bases, with 14 bases between. The germline CDR1 and CDR2 sequences are MNHGY and SVAAGI. This CDR3 is 16 amino acids long. CDR3 in DNA: TGTGCCAGCAGTTACGTCACAGTTCCCTTGAACACTGAAGCTTTCTTT. Its protein is CASSYVTVPLNTEAFF.

This clonotype was picked up many times. The J gene is TRBJ2-3, the V gene TRBV9; the match to TRBD2 covers 7 bases. The germline gives CDR1 SGDLS, CDR2 YYNGEE. V was pared by 1 base and J by 4 bases, with 9 bases of the junction left unmatched. The CDR3 spans 16 residues. In DNA form, the CDR3 reads TGTGCCAGCAGCGTATCGGGGAGGGCCCCTCCAGATACGCAGTATTTT. Translating it yields CASSVSGRAPPDTQYF. Full variable domain (outside the CDR3, taken from reference TRBV9 and TRBJ2-3): DSGVTQTPKHLITATGQRVTLRCSPRSGDLSVYWYQQSLDQGLQFLIQYYNGEERAKGNILERFSAQQFPDLHSELNLSSLELGDSALYFCASSVSGRAPPDTQYFGPGTRLTVL.

As DNA, the CDR3 is TGTGCCAGCAGCCAAGATGGGACTCTTGGTCTAGCGGGAGTCGATGAGCAGTTCTTC. Translated: CASSQDGTLGLAGVDEQFF. The gene calls are TRBV4-2 and TRBJ2-1; TRBD2 aligns across 10 bases. From germline, CDR1 is LGHNA and CDR2 YNFKEQ. Germline trimming cut 0 bases from V and 8 bases from J; bases unmatched to any gene: 16. This CDR3 region has 19 residues.

This clonotype occurred many times. The chain recombines TRBV6-5 with TRBJ2-1; no firm D call. Trimming cost V 2 bases and J 10 bases, with 15 bases left between them. The CDR3 length is 14 residues. The germline CDR1 and CDR2 sequences are MNHEY and SVGAGI. CDR3 nucleotides: TGTGCCAGCAGTTACGTGTTGGCTTCGGGCGAGCAGTTCTTC. The encoded protein is CASSYVLASGEQFF.

This rearrangement joins TRBV6-1 to TRBJ2-4; perhaps D is TRBD1 or TRBD2 (5 bases each). Trimming pared 3 bases from V and 1 base from J, leaving 7 bases between. The CDR3 runs 14 residues. The V gene's germline CDR1 is MNHNS and CDR2 SASEGT. The chain's CDR3 is CASSDREAKNIQYF. DNA for the CDR3: TGTGCCAGCAGTGACAGGGAGGCCAAAAACATTCAGTACTTC.

In its sample, this clonotype was seen many times. This chain joins TRBV11-2 and TRBJ1-2; D is perhaps TRBD1 (6 bases). This CDR3 is built from 12 residues. V was trimmed by 5 bases and J by 8 bases, leaving 12 bases between them. Germline V gene data show CDR1 as SGHAT and CDR2 as FQNNGV. Here the CDR3 reads CASSIAGEGYTF. The CDR3 nucleotides are TGTGCCAGCAGCATCGCAGGGGAAGGCTACACCTTC. Using reference TRBV11-2 and TRBJ1-2 for the parts outside the CDR3, the full variable domain is EAGVAQSPRYKIIEKRQSVAFWCNPISGHATLYWYQQILGQGPKLLIQFQNNGVVDDSQLPKDRFSAERLKGVDSTLKIQPAKLEDSAVYLCASSIAGEGYTFGSGTRLTVV.

This sequence joins TRBV29-1 and TRBJ2-1; 15 positions agree with TRBD2. Germline V gene sequence: CDR1 SQVTM, CDR2 ANQGSEA. Trimming took 1 base from V and 0 from J; bases not matched to a gene: 1. CDR3 length: 17 amino acids. CDR3 residues: CSVEGTSGRASYNEQFF. The CDR3 DNA reads TGCAGCGTTGAAGGGACTAGCGGGAGGGCCTCCTACAATGAGCAGTTCTTC.

This clonotype was seen a single time. A much larger clone sits a single nucleotide away, making a read error possible. The CDR3 DNA reads as TGTGCCACCAGTGATCCCAGGACAGGGGAGGAGACCCAGTACTTC. As protein: CATSDPRTGEETQYF. The V gene is TRBV24-1, the J gene TRBJ2-5; 9 nucleotides line up with TRBD1. The junction had 6 bases not matched to a gene; V was cut back by 3 bases and J by 5 bases. Per the germline V gene, CDR1 is KGHDR and CDR2 is SFDVKD. CDR3 length: 15 residues.

This clonotype has just a few counts. The chain recombines TRBV24-1 with TRBJ2-2; the match to TRBD2 covers 7 bases. The length of the CDR3 is 17 residues. The J segment lost 1 base and the V segment lost 4 bases, leaving 8 bases of the junction unmatched. Per germline, CDR1 KGHDR and CDR2 SFDVKD. The CDR3 DNA sequence: TGTGCCACCAGTGACTGGGTGGGAGGGGTGAACACCGGGGAGCTGTTTTTT. Translated, it gives CATSDWVGGVNTGELFF.

The table lists this clonotype with many counts. The chain uses TRBV25-1 and TRBJ2-1; D is possibly TRBD2 (6 bases). The germline V gene encodes CDR1 MGHDK and CDR2 SYGVNS. Trimming took 0 bases from V and 3 from J, leaving 15 bases between them. CDR3 size: 17 residues. CDR3 sequence (DNA): TGTGCCAGCAGTGAATACAGCGGGTCAGCCAACTACAATGAGCAGTTCTTC. The encoded protein is CASSEYSGSANYNEQFF.

This clonotype was seen repeatedly, ten times or more. The J gene is TRBJ1-5, the V gene TRBV2; D is possibly TRBD1 (6 bases). V lost 4 bases to trimming and J lost 0 bases, with 10 bases between them. Germline-derived CDR1 and CDR2 are SNHLY and FYNNEI. The CDR3 totals 15 residues. The CDR3 nucleotides read TGTGCCAGCAGTGGAGGGGGGAATAGCAATCAGCCCCAGCATTTT. This gives the protein CASSGGGNSNQPQHF. The full variable domain, in which reference TRBV2 and TRBJ1-5 provide the parts outside the CDR3, is EPEVTQTPSHQVTQMGQEVILRCVPISNHLYFYWYRQILGQKVEFLVSFYNNEISEKSEIFDDQFSVERPDGSNFTLKIRSTKLEDSAMYFCASSGGGNSNQPQHFGDGTRLSIL.

This clonotype was counted at least ten times. The gene calls are TRBV12-3 or TRBV12-4 and TRBJ2-5, with a weak D call TRBD1 (5 bases). V was clipped by 6 bases and J by 13 bases, with 18 bases between them. This CDR3 comprises 12 residues. CDR3 bases: TGTGCCAGCAGGGACACTTATGGGGCTGTGTACTTC. Amino acid sequence: CASRDTYGAVYF.

The chain links TRBV10-3 to TRBJ2-7; a weak D match, TRBD1 (6 bases). Germline V gene data show CDR1 as ENHRY and CDR2 as SYGVKD. V was cut by 3 bases and J by 4 bases, with 16 bases left in between. This CDR3 is 15 amino acids long. DNA for the CDR3: TGTGCCATCAGTGATAATTTGTACAGGGTTTACGAGCAGTACTTC. Its protein is CAISDNLYRVYEQYF.

In this sample, this clonotype turned up many times. J is TRBJ2-1 and V is TRBV2; 10 positions match TRBD2. The CDR3 loop spans 15 amino acids. With 6 bases clipped from V and 6 bases from J, the junction kept 8 bases outside the gene matches. Germline values: CDR1 SNHLY, CDR2 FYNNEI. The CDR3 DNA reads TGTGCCAGCAGCCAAGGGCTAGCGGGGGTCAATGAGCAGTTCTTC. Its translation: CASSQGLAGVNEQFF.

The chain carries TRBV19 and TRBJ2-1; TRBD1 agrees at 8 bases. The J segment lost 3 bases and the V segment lost 6 bases, leaving 10 bases of the junction unmatched. This CDR3 region has 16 residues. The germline gives CDR1 LNHDA, CDR2 SQIVND (reference sequence). CDR3 residues: CASSYDRGGFYNEQFF. The CDR3 DNA is TGTGCCAGTAGCTATGACAGGGGAGGTTTCTACAATGAGCAGTTCTTC.

This clonotype appeared many times. The V and J genes are TRBV7-9 and TRBJ2-7; 8 bases agree with TRBD1. V lost 10 bases, J lost 3 bases, and 8 bases stayed unmatched. This CDR3 is 13 amino acids long. Germline loops: CDR1 SEHNR, CDR2 FQNEAQ (reference sequence). CDR3 nucleotides: TGTGCCACCTCGCAGGGGGCGAGCTACGAGCAGTACTTC. Its translation: CATSQGASYEQYF.

This clonotype has ten or more counts. This CDR3 reads CASSSDRTATEQYF. In DNA, the CDR3 is TGTGCCAGCAGCTCCGACAGGACGGCTACCGAGCAGTACTTC. This chain joins TRBV11-2 and TRBJ2-7; D is perhaps TRBD1 (6 bases). The germline V gene has CDR1 SGHAT and CDR2 FQNNGV. This CDR3 region has 14 residues. V gave up 4 bases and J gave up 6 bases, with 16 bases separating them.

The V and J genes are TRBV4-3 and TRBJ1-5; TRBD1 matches 8 bases. The V gene end was trimmed by 4 bases and the J gene end by 5 bases; junction bases not matched to a gene: 13. The germline V gene encodes CDR1 LGHNA and CDR2 YSLEER. This CDR3 spans 17 amino acids. This chain's CDR3 is CASSPNRPGQVYQPQHF. In nucleotides, the CDR3 is TGCGCCAGCAGCCCAAATCGCCCGGGACAGGTGTATCAGCCCCAGCATTTT.

The chain recombines TRBV9 with TRBJ2-3, with D perhaps matching TRBD1 or TRBD2 (6 bases each). The V gene lost 4 bases and the J gene lost 4 bases, with 22 bases spanning the gap. The CDR3 is made up of 17 amino acids. The germline gives CDR1 SGDLS, CDR2 YYNGEE. In DNA, the CDR3 is TGTGCCAGCAGCCTACGGGGGCAGGGCGTCTTCGCAGATACGCAGTATTTT. This encodes CASSLRGQGVFADTQYF.

The chain combines TRBV25-1 with TRBJ1-2; TRBD1 matches 7 bases. J lost 0 bases, V lost 5 bases, and 6 bases had no gene match. Germline loops: CDR1 MGHDK, CDR2 SYGVNS. The CDR3 extends over 15 amino acids. The CDR3 here is CASSTPQGANYGYTF. The CDR3 DNA is TGTGCCAGCAGTACCCCCCAGGGGGCTAACTATGGCTACACCTTC.

The sample holds many counts of this clonotype. A much larger clone is a single base away; this may be a read error. The chain links TRBV7-9 to TRBJ2-1; 15 bases fit TRBD2. CDR3 length equals 15 residues. The V and J ends lost 6 bases and 7 bases, in that order; junction bases with no gene match: 4. Germline CDR1 and CDR2: SEHNR and FQNEAQ (reference sequence). In DNA, the CDR3 is TGTGCCAGCAGATCCGGGACTAGCGGGAGGAATGAGCAGTTCTTC. Translating gives CASRSGTSGRNEQFF. Variable domain in full (rest from reference TRBV7-9 and TRBJ2-1): DTGVSQNPRHKITKRGQNVTFRCDPISEHNRLYWYRQTLGQGPEFLTYFQNEAQLEKSRLLSDRFSAERPKGSFSTLEIQRTEQGDSAMYLCASRSGTSGRNEQFFGPGTRLTVL.

This clonotype was recorded at least ten times. The rearrangement joins TRBV20-1 to TRBJ2-5; the D gene is possibly TRBD1 (6 bases). CDR1 and CDR2 from the germline V gene are DFQATT and SNEGSKA (reference sequence). V was clipped by 0 bases and J by 5 bases, with 16 bases between them. The CDR3 has 15 residues. The CDR3 nucleotides read TGCAGTGCTAGAGAGGACTGGGGGCGCAGGGAGACCCAGTACTTC. This sequence encodes CSAREDWGRRETQYF.

This clonotype was seen ten or more times. The chain has TRBV7-2 and TRBJ1-3, with no clear D. The germline V gene encodes CDR1 SGHTA and CDR2 FQGNSA. This CDR3 is 14 amino acids long. Trimming took 5 bases from V and 0 from J, leaving 8 bases between them. CDR3 sequence (DNA): TGTGCCAGCAGCCCATGGATCTCTGGAAACACCATATATTTT. Translating it yields CASSPWISGNTIYF.

This clonotype has ten or more counts. The chain is built from TRBV20-1 and TRBJ1-1; a possible D gene is TRBD1 (5 bases). The CDR3 is 14 residues long. V was pared by 0 bases and J by 2 bases, with 10 bases between. The germline V gene encodes CDR1 DFQATT and CDR2 SNEGSKA (reference sequence). The CDR3 nucleotides are TGCAGTGCTAGAGAGAGAGGGGTTAACACTGAAGCTTTCTTT. It codes for CSARERGVNTEAFF.

This chain uses TRBV7-9 with TRBJ2-6; the match to TRBD1 covers 8 bases. The CDR3 is made up of 17 amino acids. Looked up from germline, CDR1 is SEHNR and CDR2 is FQNEAQ (reference sequence). Unmatched junction bases numbered 8, after V lost 4 bases and J lost 3 bases. The CDR3 DNA reads as TGTGCCAGCAGCTATGGACAGGGCATCAGTGGGGCCAACGTCCTGACTTTC. As protein: CASSYGQGISGANVLTF.

In this sample, this clonotype turned up a few times. This chain uses TRBV27 with TRBJ1-5, with a weak D call TRBD1 (5 bases). Germline CDR1 and CDR2: MNHEY and SMNVEV (reference sequence). Trimming took off 6 bases at V and 1 base at J, with 10 bases between the two ends. The length of the CDR3 is 14 residues. The CDR3 DNA reads TGTGCCAGCAGCCAACGGACAAGCAATCAGCCCCAGCATTTT. Residues: CASSQRTSNQPQHF.